The next 15 T cell receptor beta chains were all read from a single sample in a study of identical twins. Each CDR3 protein is one row after TCRdb ran MiXCR on the 5' RACE reads. This sample has around 570,000 distinct CDR3 sequences, with roughly 9.9% found just once. The sample was also reused in another study, on yellow fever vaccine responses in identical twins.

Sequencing input: PBMCs. These receptors were taken from a woman between 18 and 29 years old in good health.

V usage is TRBV20-1 and J usage is TRBJ2-5, with 8 bases aligning to TRBD1. V shed 6 bases and J 3 bases; nucleotides not matched to a gene: 6. Germline loops: CDR1 DFQATT, CDR2 SNEGSKA (reference sequence). CDR3 size: 13 residues. Written as DNA, the CDR3 is TGCAGTGCCGCCCCGACAGGGGAAGAGACCCAGTACTTC. Its protein product is CSAAPTGEETQYF.

This clonotype was seen more than once but under ten times. Written as DNA, the CDR3 is TGTGCCAGCAGTTTAGGCGGGACAGACAAATACAATGAGCAGTTCTTC. Amino acid sequence: CASSLGGTDKYNEQFF. This chain links TRBV12-3 or TRBV12-4 with TRBJ2-1, with D perhaps TRBD1 (7 bases). The length of the CDR3 is 16 residues. V was clipped by 1 base and J by 4 bases, with 14 bases between them.

V and J are TRBV7-9 and TRBJ2-2; perhaps TRBD2 as D (6 bases). This CDR3 region has 16 residues. Trimming took off 4 bases at V and 5 bases at J, with 17 bases between the two ends. CDR1 and CDR2 (germline): SEHNR, FQNEAQ (reference sequence). The CDR3 region has the DNA TGTGCCAGCAGCTCTTGGACTGTCAGCGGGACCGGGGAGCTGTTTTTT. This translates into CASSSWTVSGTGELFF.

This clonotype came up a few times. V is TRBV6-2 or TRBV6-3 and J is TRBJ2-3; D not resolved. This CDR3 has 12 residues. The germline V gene has CDR1 MNHEY and CDR2 SVGEGT. The germline V and J ends were trimmed by 8 bases and 4 bases, with 10 bases remaining between them. CDR3 nucleotides: TGTGCCAGCGGGGTAGGTGCAGATACGCAGTATTTT. Translating it yields CASGVGADTQYF.

This chain uses TRBV6-5 with TRBJ1-1, with D unclear. The CDR3 runs 14 residues. Germline V gene data show CDR1 as MNHEY and CDR2 as SVGAGI. V lost 2 bases and J lost 5, with 12 bases in between. This CDR3 is CASSYRGSRTEAFF. CDR3 nucleotides: TGTGCCAGCAGTTACCGGGGTAGCCGTACTGAAGCTTTCTTT.

This clonotype was seen a few times. The chain has TRBV2 and TRBJ2-3; TRBD2 is a possible D gene (5 bases). Trimming left V 7 bases short and J 6 bases short, with 26 bases between. There are 17 residues in the CDR3. Germline values: CDR1 SNHLY, CDR2 FYNNEI. The CDR3 reads CASTPGDPGNGADTQYF. Here the CDR3 DNA reads TGTGCCAGCACTCCAGGAGACCCGGGAAATGGCGCCGATACGCAGTATTTT. The full variable domain, in which reference TRBV2 and TRBJ2-3 provide the parts outside the CDR3, is EPEVTQTPSHQVTQMGQEVILRCVPISNHLYFYWYRQILGQKVEFLVSFYNNEISEKSEIFDDQFSVERPDGSNFTLKIRSTKLEDSAMYFCASTPGDPGNGADTQYFGPGTRLTVL.

V is TRBV7-6 and J is TRBJ2-7; 11 nucleotides match TRBD2. The V gene end was trimmed by 0 bases and the J gene end by 10 bases; junction bases not matched to a gene: 8. The CDR3 is 15 amino acids. Germline V gene sequence: CDR1 SGHVS, CDR2 FNYEAQ. The CDR3 sequence is CASSLALAGGPVQYF. The CDR3 nucleotides read TGTGCCAGCAGCTTAGCTTTAGCGGGAGGGCCCGTTCAGTACTTC.

This clonotype was detected ten times or more. The chain is built from TRBV12-3 or TRBV12-4 and TRBJ1-5; D gene ambiguous. Trimming removed 6 bases at V and 5 bases at J, with 11 bases between. CDR3 length: 13 residues. The CDR3 DNA sequence: TGTGCCAGCAGCCGTGGGCGAGATCAGCCCCAGCATTTT. Translated, it gives CASSRGRDQPQHF.

This clonotype is a singleton in its sample. This chain uses TRBV9 with TRBJ2-3; D not resolved. CDR3 length: 14 amino acids. Trimming took off 0 bases at V and 3 bases at J, with 8 bases between the two ends. The germline V gene has CDR1 SGDLS and CDR2 YYNGEE. CDR3 sequence reads: CASSVEDGTDTQYF. CDR3 bases: TGTGCCAGCAGCGTAGAAGACGGGACAGATACGCAGTATTTT. The variable domain in full, with the rest retrieved from reference TRBV9 and TRBJ2-3, is DSGVTQTPKHLITATGQRVTLRCSPRSGDLSVYWYQQSLDQGLQFLIQYYNGEERAKGNILERFSAQQFPDLHSELNLSSLELGDSALYFCASSVEDGTDTQYFGPGTRLTVL.

V is TRBV6-5 and J is TRBJ2-7; D gene uncertain. The CDR3 sequence is 14 residues long. Trimming left V 0 bases short and J 2 bases short, with 8 bases between. The V gene's germline CDR1 is MNHEY and CDR2 SVGAGI. Here the CDR3 DNA reads TGTGCCAGCAGTTACTCCACGGAACCCTACGAGCAGTACTTC. Protein product: CASSYSTEPYEQYF.

This clonotype was counted at least ten times. The rearrangement joins TRBV7-9 to TRBJ2-6; no clear D. Trimming shortened V by 1 base and J by 3 bases, and 7 bases separated the two germline ends. In germline, CDR1 is SEHNR, CDR2 FQNEAQ (reference sequence). CDR3 size: 15 residues. The CDR3: CASSLGLGGANVLTF. The CDR3 nucleotides read TGTGCCAGCAGCTTAGGTCTCGGTGGGGCCAACGTCCTGACTTTC.

In its sample, this clonotype was seen many times. The V call is TRBV7-9, the J call TRBJ1-1; D is perhaps TRBD1 (5 bases). The CDR3 length is 15 residues. CDR1 and CDR2 (germline): SEHNR, FQNEAQ (reference sequence). V dropped 0 bases and J dropped 0 bases, with 8 bases sitting between them. The CDR3 sequence: CASSLAQGLNTEAFF. CDR3 nucleotides: TGTGCCAGCAGCTTAGCTCAGGGATTGAACACTGAAGCTTTCTTT.

V gene TRBV3-1 combines with J gene TRBJ2-7, with TRBD1 identical over 7 bases. After removal of 4 bases from V and 7 bases from J, the junction contained 7 bases not matched to a gene. The CDR3 has 13 amino acids. The germline gives CDR1 LGHDT, CDR2 YNNKEL (reference sequence). The CDR3 here is CASSPLGTDEQYF. In DNA, the CDR3 is TGTGCCAGCAGCCCCCTAGGGACAGATGAGCAGTACTTC.

V usage is TRBV4-1 and J usage is TRBJ2-2, with D tentatively TRBD2 (6 bases). Germline V gene data show CDR1 as MGHRA and CDR2 as YSYEKL. Trimming pared 0 bases from V and 3 bases from J, leaving 11 bases between. The length of the CDR3 is 16 residues. CDR3 protein: CASSQDPGVYTGELFF. For the CDR3, the DNA is TGCGCCAGCAGCCAAGATCCGGGGGTCTACACCGGGGAGCTGTTTTTT.

This clonotype was observed many times. This sequence joins TRBV5-5 and TRBJ2-2; D is perhaps TRBD1 (6 bases). The V and J ends lost 1 base and 6 bases respectively, with 10 bases between them. The CDR3 length is 14 residues. Per the germline V gene, CDR1 is SGHKS and CDR2 is YYEKEE (reference sequence). The CDR3 sequence is CASSLTGTPGELFF. In DNA, the CDR3 is TGTGCCAGCAGCTTGACAGGGACCCCCGGGGAGCTGTTTTTT.